This section outlines one T cell receptor beta chain sequence together with its context. Profiled with immunoSEQ multiplex PCR; TCRdb holds only in-frame clones, not every one. This table holds over 2 million clones, 85% to 95% found once. This entry comes from a study of shared clonotypes between healthy human individuals. Unmatched junction bases numbered 11, after V lost 5 bases and J lost 4 bases. CDR3 size: 15 residues. Per the germline V gene, CDR1 is LNHDA and CDR2 is SQIVND (reference sequence). This rearrangement joins TRBV19 to TRBJ2-7, with 7 positions matching TRBD1. This TCR derives from a man aged 18 to 30 in good health. Sequencing input: naive CD4+ T cells sorted from blood. This sample's subset: CD45RA+ positively selected. The CDR3 protein is CASSPTGAGYYEQYF. Here the CDR3 DNA reads TGTGCCAGTAGTCCTACAGGGGCTGGCTATTACGAGCAGTACTTC.